The 12 T cell receptor beta chains below all came from one sample that was sequenced in a study of blood T cell repertoires in COVID-19. Using immunoSEQ multiplex PCR, the repertoire was profiled, and TCRdb retains in-frame clones only, with some absent. The table shows around 290,000 clones, with about 86% occurring only once. The sequenced sample consisted of peripheral blood. The receptor source for this set is a woman between 70 and 85 years old with COVID-19, enrolled during active disease.

This chain uses TRBV5-3 with TRBJ2-7; possibly TRBD1 for D (8 bases). TRBV5-3 is known as an ORF, though its function is uncertain. The CDR3 is 15 amino acids. V lost 4 bases and J 0 bases, leaving 14 bases between the germline ends. The CDR3 sequence is CARSNTGGASYEQYF. The CDR3 DNA sequence: TGTGCCAGAAGCAACACAGGGGGGGCCTCCTACGAGCAGTACTTC.

The J gene is TRBJ1-2, the V gene TRBV5-1, with 9 bases aligning to TRBD1. This CDR3 is built from 16 residues. CDR1 and CDR2 (germline): SGHRS, YFSETQ. Germline trimming cut 4 bases from V and 3 bases from J; bases unmatched to any gene: 10. The CDR3 coding sequence is TGCGCCAGCAGCCCAAGGGCACAGGGGGCGGACTATGGCTACACCTTC. This translates into CASSPRAQGADYGYTF.

This clone was observed once. This sequence joins TRBV18 and TRBJ1-4; TRBD1 might be the D (6 bases). The CDR3 is 13 residues long. Germline V lookup: CDR1 KGHSH, CDR2 LQKENI. V was shortened by 6 bases and J by 8 bases, with 13 bases between the two germline ends. DNA for the CDR3: TGTGCCAGCTCGCTGGACAGTAACGAAAAACTGTTTTTT. The encoded protein is CASSLDSNEKLFF.

The table lists this clone with a count of one. This rearrangement joins TRBV5-1 to TRBJ2-1; 8 bases are a match to TRBD1. Looked up from germline, CDR1 is SGHRS and CDR2 is YFSETQ. CDR3 length: 19 amino acids. J gave up 5 bases and V 3 bases, and 19 bases lay outside the gene matches. In nucleotides, the CDR3 is TGCGCCAGCAGCTCCCTAGGACAGGGAAAGACGAAGATGGACAATGAGCAGTTCTTC. Translation: CASSSLGQGKTKMDNEQFF. Complete variable domain (other parts from reference TRBV5-1 and TRBJ2-1): KAGVTQTPRYLIKTRGQQVTLSCSPISGHRSVSWYQQTPGQGLQFLFEYFSETQRNKGNFPGRFSGRQFSNSRSEMNVSTLELGDSALYLCASSSLGQGKTKMDNEQFFGPGTRLTVL.

This clone was observed a handful of times. The gene calls are TRBV11-2 and TRBJ1-1; 7 bases line up with TRBD1. The V gene's germline CDR1 is SGHAT and CDR2 FQNNGV. The CDR3 is 14 residues long. V lost 1 base and J lost 4; bases outside the gene matches: 3. CDR3 DNA: TGTGCCAGCAGCTTAGGAGGGGGCGTCACTGAAGCTTTCTTT. Translated: CASSLGGGVTEAFF.

This clone has a handful of counts. Other DNA sequences in this specimen translate into the identical CDR3. The chain is built from TRBV5-6 and TRBJ2-7; 11 bases fit TRBD1. Unmatched junction bases numbered 1, after V lost 2 bases and J lost 3 bases. Germline CDR1 reads SGHDT; CDR2 reads YYEEEE. This CDR3 spans 14 amino acids. The CDR3 protein is CASSFGTGGYEQYF. In DNA form, the CDR3 reads TGTGCCAGCAGCTTTGGGACAGGGGGCTACGAGCAGTACTTC.

The chain uses TRBV29-1 and TRBJ1-1; 9 bases map to TRBD1. J lost 5 bases, V lost 6 bases, and 4 bases had no gene match. CDR1 and CDR2 (germline): SQVTM, ANQGSEA. CDR3 length equals 12 residues. The CDR3: CSVGTGRTEAFF. DNA of the CDR3: TGCAGCGTCGGGACAGGGAGGACTGAAGCTTTCTTT.

This chain joins TRBV5-1 and TRBJ1-2; D is possibly TRBD1 (6 bases). The CDR3 has 15 amino acids. In germline, CDR1 is SGHRS, CDR2 YFSETQ. V lost 3 bases and J 8 bases, leaving 20 bases between the germline ends. The CDR3 reads CASSSVIGTTGGYTF. The CDR3 nucleotides read TGCGCCAGCAGCTCCGTTATAGGGACAACAGGAGGCTACACCTTC.

This rearrangement joins TRBV29-1 to TRBJ2-3; TRBD1 matches at 8 bases. Trimming removed 6 bases from V and 1 base from J; junction bases left unmatched: 3. This CDR3 has 13 amino acids. Germline V gene sequence: CDR1 SQVTM, CDR2 ANQGSEA. The CDR3 sequence: CSVRGLGTDTQYF. The CDR3 coding sequence is TGCAGCGTCAGGGGGCTCGGCACAGATACGCAGTATTTT.

The chain has TRBV2 and TRBJ2-1; the match to TRBD2 covers 9 bases. Germline V gene data show CDR1 as SNHLY and CDR2 as FYNNEI. V shed 1 base and J 4 bases; nucleotides not matched to a gene: 2. This CDR3 is built from 15 residues. CDR3 loop: CASSEGAGGYNEQFF. CDR3 sequence (DNA): TGTGCCAGCAGTGAAGGAGCGGGGGGATACAATGAGCAGTTCTTC.

V is TRBV5-1 and J is TRBJ1-2; no definite D call. The ends were cut back, 3 bases at V and 2 bases at J, with 11 bases in the middle. The CDR3 length is 14 residues. Germline values: CDR1 SGHRS, CDR2 YFSETQ. The CDR3 reads CASSSAGPNYGYTF. Here the CDR3 DNA reads TGCGCCAGCAGCTCCGCGGGCCCAAACTATGGCTACACCTTC.

The genes are TRBV7-8 and TRBJ1-1; D may be TRBD1 (6 bases). This CDR3 has 17 amino acids. In germline, CDR1 is SGHVS, CDR2 FQNEAQ. Between the trimmed V and J ends, which lost 1 base and 6 bases, there was a span of 21 bases. The CDR3 DNA reads TGTGCCAGCAGCTTAGTAAACAGGGTTGGGGAAGGCCCTGAAGCTTTCTTT. This gives the protein CASSLVNRVGEGPEAFF. Together with reference TRBV7-8 and TRBJ1-1, the CDR3 gives the full variable domain: GAGVSQSPRYKVAKRGQDVALRCDPISGHVSLFWYQQALGQGPEFLTYFQNEAQLDKSGLPSDRFFAERPEGSVSTLKIQRTQQEDSAVYLCASSLVNRVGEGPEAFFGQGTRLTVV.